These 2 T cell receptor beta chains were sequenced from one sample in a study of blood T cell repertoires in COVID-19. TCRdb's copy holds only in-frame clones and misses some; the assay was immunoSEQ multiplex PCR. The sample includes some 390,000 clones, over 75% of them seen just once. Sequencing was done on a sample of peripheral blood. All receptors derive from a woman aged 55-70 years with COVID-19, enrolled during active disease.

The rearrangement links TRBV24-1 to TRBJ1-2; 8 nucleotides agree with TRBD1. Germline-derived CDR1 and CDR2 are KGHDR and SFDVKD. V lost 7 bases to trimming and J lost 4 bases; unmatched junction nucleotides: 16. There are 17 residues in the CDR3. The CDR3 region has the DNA TGTGCCACCAGCGGGCCGCGAGACAGGGGACAAGGCTATGGCTACACCTTC. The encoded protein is CATSGPRDRGQGYGYTF.

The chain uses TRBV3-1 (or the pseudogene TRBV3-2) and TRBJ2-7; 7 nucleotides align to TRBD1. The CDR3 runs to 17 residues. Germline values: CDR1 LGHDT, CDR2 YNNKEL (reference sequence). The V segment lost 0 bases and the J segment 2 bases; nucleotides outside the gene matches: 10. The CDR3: CASSQDGQGVYPYEQYF. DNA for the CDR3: TGTGCCAGCAGCCAAGATGGGCAGGGGGTATACCCCTACGAGCAGTACTTC.